The rows below give T cell receptor beta chains drawn from one sample of a study of identical twins. TCRdb independently ran MiXCR on the 5' RACE reads; one entry per CDR3 protein. The sample yields over 600,000 distinct CDR3 sequences, around 21% seen once. This sample also belongs to another study, concerning T cells expressing NK-cell markers.

Sequencing was performed on PBMCs. These receptors came from a woman between 18 and 29 years old in good health. Both conserved end residues are trimmed from each CDR3. The order of the fields is D gene, J gene, V gene, CDR3 protein. A D gene is named only where the DNA matches it firmly.

>-|TRBJ1-5|TRBV20-1
SAAQGSQPQH
>-|TRBJ1-5|TRBV7-9
ASTLGRGNQPQH
>TRBD2|TRBJ2-2|TRBV2
ASSEGLAGDLTGELF
>TRBD1|TRBJ2-5|TRBV12-3/TRBV12-4
ASSDRGQETQY
>-|TRBJ2-1|TRBV4-1
ASSQGGEEF
>TRBD1|TRBJ1-1|TRBV29-1
SANRGGKSTEAF
>-|TRBJ2-7|TRBV5-1
ASSLGQTIYEQY
>-|TRBJ2-3|TRBV20-1
SARRIGRTDTQY
>-|TRBJ1-3|TRBV20-1
SASWASGNTIY
>TRBD1|TRBJ2-7|TRBV6-6
ASRDRGTYEQY
>-|TRBJ1-1|TRBV20-1
SARAGQRKAF
>-|TRBJ1-4|TRBV27
ASSPLRGRVHEKLF
>-|TRBJ2-7|TRBV5-1
ASSLGQSRSYEQY
>TRBD2|TRBJ2-1|TRBV29-1
SDMTSGSSQF
>-|TRBJ2-5|TRBV4-2
ASSQVGLTQETQY
>-|TRBJ2-1|TRBV20-1
SAEVGTSYNEQF
>-|TRBJ2-1|TRBV5-1
ASSRADSSYNEQF
>-|TRBJ1-2|TRBV20-1
SAGTAGYGYT
>-|TRBJ1-2|TRBV29-1
SVEDPGLGYGYT
>-|TRBJ2-5|TRBV5-1
ASSLAHLVQETQY
>-|TRBJ2-2|TRBV12-3/TRBV12-4
ASTRHLGGENTGELF
>-|TRBJ2-7|TRBV5-1
ASSGPGGNEQY
>TRBD2|TRBJ2-7|TRBV6-5
ASSYSQREGYEQY
>-|TRBJ2-7|TRBV12-3/TRBV12-4
ASSLALGTEQY
>-|TRBJ2-3|TRBV10-3
AISVSSRTDTQY
>TRBD1|TRBJ2-2|TRBV7-9
ASSLARDRHTGELF
>-|TRBJ2-7|TRBV20-1
SARDLARSAYEQY
>-|TRBJ2-3|TRBV6-5
ASSYGGLSPRTDTQY
>TRBD1|TRBJ1-3|TRBV10-3
AISSGQGRSSGNTIY
>TRBD2|TRBJ2-1|TRBV29-1
SVDSGLALNEQF
>TRBD1|TRBJ1-4|TRBV29-1
SVAPGQGNEKLF
>-|TRBJ2-3|TRBV7-2
ASSLATGIGTDTQY
>-|TRBJ2-1|TRBV7-3
ASSLRPGSPRKF
>-|TRBJ2-2|TRBV5-1
ASKEGPSAGELF
>-|TRBJ2-1|TRBV12-3/TRBV12-4
ASSFRTANNEQF
>TRBD2|TRBJ2-4|TRBV5-6
ASSPLGGSIQY
>-|TRBJ1-2|TRBV6-1
ASSLTGLVANYGYT
>-|TRBJ2-1|TRBV5-1
ASSLRADHNEQF
>-|TRBJ2-2|TRBV2
ASSEQGDTGELF
>TRBD2|TRBJ2-7|TRBV7-9
ASSPPAGVYEQY
>TRBD1|TRBJ2-7|TRBV10-3
ATYTGGRSYEQY
>TRBD2|TRBJ2-7|TRBV20-1
SARGFAGGEQY
>TRBD2|TRBJ2-1|TRBV11-2
ASSLKAVTSGRRRRDEQF
>TRBD1|TRBJ2-7|TRBV6-5
ASSYLGTGPYEQY
>TRBD2|TRBJ2-2|TRBV6-1
ASSTGTRGVGELF
>TRBD1|TRBJ2-6|TRBV11-1
ASSLQSGQANSGANVLT
>TRBD2|TRBJ2-3|TRBV10-3
AISESPTGLAGASTDTQY
>-|TRBJ2-7|TRBV10-3
AISESRQGREQY
>-|TRBJ2-3|TRBV29-1
SVDFRDSTDTQY
>-|TRBJ1-6|TRBV12-3/TRBV12-4
ASSSRNMALH
>-|TRBJ2-1|TRBV6-2/TRBV6-3
ASRLMASEQF